The 17 T cell receptor beta chains listed next were all sequenced from one sample in a study of molecular identifiers for immune sequencing clone quantification (dated by TCRdb to between 2017 and 2018). Library prep was done by PCR. The sample was run on an Illumina MiSeq. The public reads were reprocessed in TCRdb via fastp at Q25 and MiXCR, keeping in-frame beta chains. Rows merge per CDR3 protein into single entries with the most common DNA and genes. The sample table records about 40,000 distinct CDR3 sequences; around a sixth of these occur just once. The top ten clonotypes cover less than 8.5% of the sample. Sequencing was done on a sample of naive CD8+ T cells from blood, with Jurkat cell RNA spiked in. The sample's cell subset or site label, decoded: FACS-sorted CD8+CD4-CCR7+CD45RA+ naive T cells. All receptors derive from a human donor in good health. Some libraries in this study had Jurkat cell RNA spiked in.

In regard to this clonotype: A much larger clone differs from this one at a single base, so this may be a read error. The rearrangement links TRBV12-3 or TRBV12-4 to TRBJ1-2; tentatively, D is TRBD1 (5 bases). This CDR3 is 14 amino acids long. CDR3 bases: TGTGCCAGCAGTTTGGGGGAAACTAACTATGGCCACACCTTC. Residues: CASSLGETNYGHTF.

The table lists this clonotype with many counts. This rearrangement joins TRBV10-2 to TRBJ1-5; D might be TRBD1 (5 bases). The CDR3 contains 14 residues. CDR1 is WSHSY, CDR2 SAAADI, per germline. The V end lost 3 bases, the J end lost 3 bases, and 9 bases lay between the germline ends. CDR3 sequence reads: CASSEGQFNQPQHF. Here the CDR3 DNA reads TGCGCCAGCAGTGAAGGACAATTCAATCAGCCCCAGCATTTT.

This clonotype has a count of ten or more. The chain uses TRBV6-5 and TRBJ1-5; D call uncertain. Trimming pared 0 bases from V and 6 bases from J, leaving 6 bases between. Germline CDR1 reads MNHEY; CDR2 reads SVGAGI. This CDR3 has 13 amino acids. The CDR3 bases are TGTGCCAGCAGTTACTCGACGGGTCAGCCCCAGCATTTT. Protein: CASSYSTGQPQHF.

This clonotype was recorded many times. The chain recombines TRBV7-6 with TRBJ1-6; D uncertain. V dropped 7 bases and J dropped 3 bases, with 13 bases sitting between them. Per germline, CDR1 SGHVS and CDR2 FNYEAQ. This CDR3 is 15 amino acids long. The CDR3 DNA is TGTGCCAGCACATTTGGGCAAATCTATAATTCACCCCTCCACTTT. Translating it yields CASTFGQIYNSPLHF.

With respect to this clonotype: The junction departs from the called germline gene at one end, perhaps through a read error. The chain joins TRBV7-9 to TRBJ2-7; TRBD1 matches 9 bases. The germline gives CDR1 SEHNR, CDR2 FQNEAQ (reference sequence). This CDR3 contains 16 residues. This CDR3 reads CASSLAGTGRIHEQYF. The CDR3 DNA reads as TGTGCCAGCAGTTTAGCCGGGACAGGGAGGATTCACGAGCAGTACTTC. Supplemented by reference TRBV7-9 and TRBJ2-7, the full variable domain reads DTGVSQNPRHKITKRGQNVTFRCDPISEHNRLYWYRQTLGQGPEFLTYFQNEAQLEKSRLLSDRFSAERPKGSFSTLEIQRTEQGDSAMYLCASSLAGTGRIHEQYFGPGTRLTVT.

This clonotype was recorded many times. V is TRBV6-2 or TRBV6-3 and J is TRBJ2-7; tentative D call: TRBD1 (6 bases). Germline V gene lookup returns CDR1 MNHEY and CDR2 SVGEGT. Trimming took 5 bases from V and 4 from J, leaving 9 bases between them. The CDR3 extends over 12 amino acids. CDR3 sequence reads: CASSPTGYEQYF. The DNA for the CDR3 is TGTGCCAGCAGTCCCACAGGGTACGAGCAGTACTTC.

Regarding this clonotype: The junction departs from germline at one end; a sequencing error may be responsible. CDR3 sequence: CASSVTPGRNSGANVQTF. DNA for the CDR3: TGTGCCAGCAGCGTTACACCGGGACGGAACTCTGGGGCCAACGTCCAGACCTTC. The V call is TRBV9, the J call TRBJ2-6; TRBD1 or TRBD2 may be the D gene (5 bases each). Per germline, CDR1 SGDLS and CDR2 YYNGEE. The CDR3 is 18 amino acids.

This clonotype has at least ten counts. The V call is TRBV4-3, the J call TRBJ2-3, with 14 bases fitting TRBD2. Germline CDR1 LGHNA, CDR2 YSLEER. The CDR3 is 18 amino acids. After removal of 0 bases from V and 6 bases from J, the junction contained 8 bases not matched to a gene. The CDR3 bases are TGCGCCAGCAGCCAAGATGGACTAGCGGGAGGCTTCGGGGATACGCAGTATTTT. It yields the protein CASSQDGLAGGFGDTQYF.

The rearrangement uses TRBV27 and TRBJ2-7; a possible D gene is TRBD2 (5 bases). The CDR3 length is 17 residues. V was clipped by 5 bases and J by 1 base, with 21 bases between them. CDR1 is MNHEY, CDR2 SMNVEV, per germline (reference sequence). The CDR3 is CASSPARPALGSYEQYF. The CDR3 nucleotides read TGTGCCAGCAGTCCCGCTCGACCGGCACTAGGGTCCTACGAGCAGTACTTC.

There are many counts of this clonotype. The V call is TRBV7-9, the J call TRBJ2-1; no clear D. Looked up from germline, CDR1 is SEHNR and CDR2 is FQNEAQ (reference sequence). The CDR3 contains 16 residues. Trimming removed 5 bases at V and 0 bases at J, with 14 bases between. DNA of the CDR3: TGTGCCAGCAGCCCCTACGTGGCGGTCTCCTACAATGAGCAGTTCTTC. Amino acid sequence: CASSPYVAVSYNEQFF.

Many counts were recorded for this clonotype. The V and J genes are TRBV7-9 and TRBJ1-1; D gene unclear. Germline CDR1 SEHNR, CDR2 FQNEAQ (reference sequence). The CDR3 covers 12 residues. V was pared by 7 bases and J by 2 bases, with 8 bases between. The CDR3 DNA follows: TGTGCCAGCAAGGCATTCAACACTGAAGCTTTCTTT. Protein sequence: CASKAFNTEAFF.

This clonotype was seen repeatedly, ten times or more. The chain joins TRBV18 to TRBJ1-4; tentative D call: TRBD1 (5 bases). The germline V and J ends were trimmed by 3 bases and 0 bases, with 17 bases remaining between them. This CDR3 has 18 amino acids. The germline V gene has CDR1 KGHSH and CDR2 LQKENI. This chain's CDR3 is CASSPTDQGRSTNEKLFF. CDR3 nucleotide sequence: TGTGCCAGCTCACCTACGGATCAGGGTCGGTCAACTAATGAAAAACTGTTTTTT.

This clonotype was detected many times. V gene TRBV7-6 combines with J gene TRBJ2-7; possible D gene TRBD1, 5 bases. CDR3 length: 15 amino acids. Trimming shortened V by 1 base and J by 4 bases, and 14 bases separated the two germline ends. In germline, CDR1 is SGHVS, CDR2 FNYEAQ. Written as DNA, the CDR3 is TGTGCCAGCAGCTTAGGCGTCGGCCAGGGATACGAGCAGTACTTC. This sequence encodes CASSLGVGQGYEQYF.

This chain joins TRBV7-2 and TRBJ1-2; D gene ambiguous. V dropped 4 bases and J dropped 8 bases, with 14 bases sitting between them. This CDR3 has 13 amino acids. The germline V gene encodes CDR1 SGHTA and CDR2 FQGNSA. The CDR3: CASSSGFLWGYTF. The CDR3 DNA sequence: TGTGCCAGCAGCTCCGGGTTCCTCTGGGGCTACACCTTC.

This clonotype was recorded many times. This chain uses TRBV6-2 or TRBV6-3 with TRBJ2-1, with TRBD2 identical over 16 bases. J lost 4 bases, V lost 5 bases, and 11 bases had no gene match. There are 19 residues in the CDR3. Germline V CDR1 and CDR2: MNHEY, SVGEGT. The CDR3 loop is CASSPLPGTSGREYNEQFF. The CDR3 DNA sequence: TGTGCCAGCAGTCCCCTACCCGGGACTAGCGGGAGGGAATACAATGAGCAGTTCTTC.

CDR3 coding DNA: TGTGCCAGCAGCCCGGGGAGCCAAGAGACCCAGTACTTC. This gives the protein CASSPGSQETQYF. The J gene is TRBJ2-5, the V gene TRBV5-6, with TRBD2 as a possible D gene (5 bases). V was clipped by 4 bases and J by 1 base, with 8 bases between them. CDR1 is SGHDT, CDR2 YYEEEE, per germline. This CDR3 has 13 residues. Based on the CDR3 plus reference TRBV5-6 and TRBJ2-5, the full variable domain is DAGVTQSPTHLIKTRGQQVTLRCSPKSGHDTVSWYQQALGQGPQFIFQYYEEEERQRGNFPDRFSGHQFPNYSSELNVNALLLGDSALYLCASSPGSQETQYFGPGTRLLVL.

This clonotype was seen many times. The chain employs TRBV5-4 and TRBJ2-1, with D perhaps matching TRBD2 (5 bases). Trimming cost V 0 bases and J 5 bases, with 9 bases left between them. This CDR3 comprises 14 residues. Germline CDR1 SGHNT, CDR2 YYREEE (reference sequence). CDR3 sequence: CASSLVLADNEQFF. CDR3 nucleotides: TGTGCCAGCAGCTTGGTTCTAGCAGACAATGAGCAGTTCTTC.